The 21 T cell receptor beta chains below were found in one sample sequenced in a study of control samples from healthy donors and cancer patients. Some clones are missing from TCRdb's copy, which holds only in-frame ones; the method was immunoSEQ multiplex PCR. Among 350,000 to 450,000 clones listed, more than 80% were seen once. The sequenced sample consisted of PBMCs. Receptor source: a man in his forties or fifties with head and neck cancer.

The chain recombines TRBV19 with TRBJ1-1; D remains ambiguous. This CDR3 contains 16 residues. Per germline, CDR1 LNHDA and CDR2 SQIVND (reference sequence). V was cut by 0 bases and J by 0 bases, with 11 bases left in between. In DNA, the CDR3 is TGTGCCAGTAGTATAGATATAACGGGGATGAACACTGAAGCTTTCTTT. As protein: CASSIDITGMNTEAFF.

This chain joins TRBV4-1 and TRBJ2-7, with no clear D. CDR3 size: 17 residues. V lost 1 base and J lost 3, with 19 bases in between. Germline-derived CDR1 and CDR2 are MGHRA and YSYEKL. The DNA for the CDR3 is TGCGCCAGCAGCCAAGGGTCGGCAGCCGATCCCTTCTACGAGCAGTACTTC. Translation gives CASSQGSAADPFYEQYF.

This clone showed up just once. The CDR3 nucleotides read TGTGCCAGCTCACTTACGGGGCGCCGGATCGGGGGTCAAGAGACCCAGTACTTC. It encodes CASSLTGRRIGGQETQYF. This chain uses TRBV18 with TRBJ2-5; D perhaps matches TRBD2 (6 bases). The CDR3 covers 18 residues. V lost 4 bases and J lost 2, with 23 bases in between. Germline V gene data show CDR1 as KGHSH and CDR2 as LQKENI.

In regard to this clone: Within the sample, other DNA sequences also encode this same CDR3. This chain links TRBV19 with TRBJ1-1; the D gene is possibly TRBD1 (6 bases). Trimming cost V 3 bases and J 0 bases, with 11 bases left between them. The germline V gene encodes CDR1 LNHDA and CDR2 SQIVND (reference sequence). This CDR3 contains 15 residues. Written as DNA, the CDR3 is TGTGCCAGTAGTATCTGGGGGGCCTTGAACACTGAAGCTTTCTTT. It yields the protein CASSIWGALNTEAFF.

This sequence joins TRBV27 and TRBJ2-5; D might be TRBD1 or TRBD2, each matching 5 bases. The V gene's germline CDR1 is MNHEY and CDR2 SMNVEV (reference sequence). This CDR3 is 16 amino acids long. The ends were cut back, 0 bases at V and 4 bases at J, with 15 bases in the middle. Here the CDR3 reads CASSLSRGRIPETQYF. CDR3 nucleotides: TGTGCCAGCAGTTTATCGAGGGGACGGATTCCAGAGACCCAGTACTTC.

This rearrangement joins TRBV2 to TRBJ2-2; no definite D call. V was clipped by 4 bases and J by 3 bases, with 12 bases between them. The CDR3 is made up of 15 amino acids. The V gene's germline CDR1 is SNHLY and CDR2 FYNNEI. CDR3 residues: CASSGKNPDTGELFF. For the CDR3, the DNA is TGTGCCAGCAGTGGCAAGAACCCGGACACCGGGGAGCTGTTTTTT.

V usage is TRBV11-2 and J usage is TRBJ2-1; a weak D match, TRBD2 (6 bases). CDR3 length equals 15 residues. From germline, CDR1 is SGHAT and CDR2 FQNNGV. The V gene lost 0 bases and the J gene lost 4 bases, with 10 bases spanning the gap. CDR3 loop: CASSLEAGNYNEQFF. Here the CDR3 DNA reads TGTGCCAGCAGCTTAGAAGCGGGTAATTACAATGAGCAGTTCTTC.

The J gene is TRBJ1-1, the V gene TRBV4-1, with a tentative D call TRBD1 (6 bases). Germline V lookup: CDR1 MGHRA, CDR2 YSYEKL. V was clipped by 5 bases and J by 1 base, with 11 bases between them. CDR3 length: 14 residues. DNA of the CDR3: TGCGCCAGCAGCTCGCCGGGACAGAACACTGAAGCTTTCTTT. The encoded protein is CASSSPGQNTEAFF.

The gene calls are TRBV10-2 and TRBJ1-5; D perhaps matches TRBD1 (5 bases). This CDR3 comprises 15 residues. The V gene's germline CDR1 is WSHSY and CDR2 SAAADI. The germline V and J ends were trimmed by 6 bases and 0 bases, with 12 bases remaining between them. CDR3: CASRQDLNSNQPQHF. For the CDR3, the DNA is TGCGCCAGCAGACAGGACCTCAATAGCAATCAGCCCCAGCATTTT.

This clone was counted a few times. This chain links TRBV5-6 with TRBJ2-2, with 10 bases that match TRBD1. CDR3 length: 15 amino acids. Germline-derived CDR1 and CDR2 are SGHDT and YYEEEE. Trimming cost V 5 bases and J 5 bases; bases outside gene matches: 6. CDR3: CASRRDRGFTGELFF. CDR3 coding DNA: TGTGCCAGCAGGCGGGACAGGGGTTTTACCGGGGAGCTGTTTTTT.

This chain links TRBV15 with TRBJ1-4; D perhaps matches TRBD1 (6 bases). Trimming shortened V by 3 bases and J by 4 bases, and 15 bases separated the two germline ends. The CDR3 spans 16 residues. The V gene's germline CDR1 is LNHNV and CDR2 YYDKDF (reference sequence). The CDR3 spells CATSSMNRDNNEKLFF. The CDR3 DNA follows: TGTGCCACCAGCAGTATGAATCGGGACAATAATGAAAAACTGTTTTTT.

CDR3 loop: CASSPSLTGQPSEAFF. The CDR3 DNA reads as TGTGCCAGCAGCCCGAGCCTGACAGGGCAGCCTTCGGAAGCTTTCTTT. The chain uses TRBV7-8 and TRBJ1-1, with 7 bases identical to TRBD1. From germline, CDR1 is SGHVS and CDR2 FQNEAQ. The CDR3 has 16 residues. V was clipped by 5 bases and J by 8 bases; unmatched bases: 17.

V is TRBV3-1 (or the pseudogene TRBV3-2) and J is TRBJ2-4; no clear D. The ends were cut back, 6 bases at V and 0 bases at J, with 12 bases in the middle. CDR1 is LGHDT and CDR2 is YNNKEL in the germline V gene (reference sequence). The CDR3 is 15 residues long. CDR3 region: CASSSPGLAKNIQYF. The DNA of the CDR3 is TGTGCCAGCAGTTCCCCTGGGCTAGCCAAAAACATTCAGTACTTC.

The rearrangement links TRBV27 to TRBJ2-1; D is uncertain. V shed 4 bases and J shed 6 bases, with 19 bases lying between them. In germline, CDR1 is MNHEY, CDR2 SMNVEV (reference sequence). The CDR3 runs to 16 residues. DNA for the CDR3: TGTGCCAGCAGTTACTTCCTGACCCTGAGAGGCAATGAGCAGTTCTTC. Residues: CASSYFLTLRGNEQFF.

The chain couples TRBV3-1 (or the pseudogene TRBV3-2) to TRBJ2-7; no clear D. This CDR3 has 14 amino acids. CDR1 and CDR2 (germline): LGHDT, YNNKEL (reference sequence). Trimming removed 4 bases at V and 2 bases at J, with 12 bases between. The CDR3 region is CASSRRHKAYEQYF. For the CDR3, the DNA is TGTGCCAGCAGCCGCAGACATAAAGCCTACGAGCAGTACTTC.

The V and J genes are TRBV27 and TRBJ1-4; D possibly corresponds to TRBD1 (6 bases). This CDR3 comprises 16 residues. Looked up from germline, CDR1 is MNHEY and CDR2 is SMNVEV (reference sequence). The V and J ends lost 7 bases and 3 bases respectively, with 18 bases between them. The DNA of the CDR3 is TGTGCCAGCACTTCAGGACGGTGGGGGCCTAATGAAAAACTGTTTTTT. Translating gives CASTSGRWGPNEKLFF.

The CDR3: CASSIVLDRGALYEQYF. In DNA form, the CDR3 reads TGTGCCAGTAGTATAGTACTGGACAGGGGCGCCCTCTACGAGCAGTACTTC. This chain connects TRBV19 to TRBJ2-7; TRBD1 matches at 9 bases. Losses at the gene ends were 1 base for V and 3 bases for J; bases not matched to a gene: 10. This CDR3 has 17 residues. Germline-derived CDR1 and CDR2 are LNHDA and SQIVND (reference sequence).

V usage is TRBV28 and J usage is TRBJ2-1, with 8 bases fitting TRBD1. The trim removed 0 bases at V and 7 bases at J, leaving 11 bases unmatched. Germline-derived CDR1 and CDR2 are MDHEN and SYDVKM. The length of the CDR3 is 17 residues. CDR3 loop: CASSLWGRGQRANEQFF. CDR3 DNA sequence: TGTGCCAGCAGTTTATGGGGCAGGGGGCAACGGGCTAATGAGCAGTTCTTC.

This clone was observed once. V is TRBV13 and J is TRBJ2-7, with 11 bases fitting TRBD1. The germline CDR1 and CDR2 sequences are PRHDT and FYEKMQ (reference sequence). This CDR3 region has 18 residues. V shed 5 bases, J shed 3 bases, and the junction held 15 bases outside the gene matches. CDR3 region: CASSHGTGGAGLIYEQYF. In DNA form, the CDR3 reads TGTGCCAGCAGCCATGGGACAGGGGGAGCGGGTTTGATCTACGAGCAGTACTTC.

The rearrangement uses TRBV20-1 and TRBJ2-7, with D unresolved. V lost 3 bases, J lost 7 bases, and 7 bases lay in between. Germline assignment: CDR1 DFQATT and CDR2 SNEGSKA (reference sequence). The CDR3 has 10 residues. In DNA form, the CDR3 reads TGCAGTGCTAGTTTTGGGGAGCAGTACTTC. It is translated as CSASFGEQYF.

This clone was detected only a few times. The chain links TRBV5-1 to TRBJ1-6; perhaps TRBD1 as D (5 bases). The CDR3 is made up of 14 amino acids. The V gene's germline CDR1 is SGHRS and CDR2 YFSETQ. V shed 0 bases and J shed 6 bases, with 7 bases lying between them. As DNA, the CDR3 is TGCGCCAGCAGCTTGGAGGGGCCTAATTCACCCCTCCACTTT. Translated, it gives CASSLEGPNSPLHF.